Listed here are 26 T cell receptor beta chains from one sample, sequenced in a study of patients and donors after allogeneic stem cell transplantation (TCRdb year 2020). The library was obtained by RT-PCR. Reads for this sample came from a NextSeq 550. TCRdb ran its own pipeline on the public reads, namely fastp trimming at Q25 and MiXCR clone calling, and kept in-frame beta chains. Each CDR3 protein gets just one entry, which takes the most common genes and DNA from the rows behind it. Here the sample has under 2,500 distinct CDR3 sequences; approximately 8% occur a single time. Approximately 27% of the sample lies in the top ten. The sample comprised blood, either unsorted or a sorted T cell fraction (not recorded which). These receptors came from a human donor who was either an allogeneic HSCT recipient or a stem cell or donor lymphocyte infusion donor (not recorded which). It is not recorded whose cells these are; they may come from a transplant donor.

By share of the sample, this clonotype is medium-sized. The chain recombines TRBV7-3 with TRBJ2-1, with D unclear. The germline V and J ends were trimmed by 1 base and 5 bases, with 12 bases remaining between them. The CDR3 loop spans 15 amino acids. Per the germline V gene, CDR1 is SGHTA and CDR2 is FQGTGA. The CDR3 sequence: CASSLNPVRDNEQFF. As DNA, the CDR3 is TGTGCCAGCAGCTTAAATCCAGTAAGAGACAATGAGCAGTTCTTC.

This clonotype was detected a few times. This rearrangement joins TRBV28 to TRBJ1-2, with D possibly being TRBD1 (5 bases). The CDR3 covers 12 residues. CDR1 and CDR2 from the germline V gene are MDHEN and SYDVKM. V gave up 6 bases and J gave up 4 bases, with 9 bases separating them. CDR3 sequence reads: CASSTGGYGYTF. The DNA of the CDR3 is TGTGCCAGCAGCACCGGGGGCTATGGCTACACCTTC.

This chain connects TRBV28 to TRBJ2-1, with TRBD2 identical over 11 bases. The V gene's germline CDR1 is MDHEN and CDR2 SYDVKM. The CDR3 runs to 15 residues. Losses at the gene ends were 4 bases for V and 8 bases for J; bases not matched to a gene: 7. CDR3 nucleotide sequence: TGTGCCAGCAGTTCGACTAGCGGGAAAACGCATGAGCAGTTCTTC. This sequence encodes CASSSTSGKTHEQFF.

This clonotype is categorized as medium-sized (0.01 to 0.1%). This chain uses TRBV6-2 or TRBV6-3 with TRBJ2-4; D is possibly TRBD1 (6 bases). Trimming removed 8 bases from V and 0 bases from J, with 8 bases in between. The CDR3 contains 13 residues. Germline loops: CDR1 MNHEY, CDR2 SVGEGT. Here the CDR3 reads CASQGLAKNIQYF. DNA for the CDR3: TGTGCCAGCCAGGGGCTAGCCAAAAACATTCAGTACTTC.

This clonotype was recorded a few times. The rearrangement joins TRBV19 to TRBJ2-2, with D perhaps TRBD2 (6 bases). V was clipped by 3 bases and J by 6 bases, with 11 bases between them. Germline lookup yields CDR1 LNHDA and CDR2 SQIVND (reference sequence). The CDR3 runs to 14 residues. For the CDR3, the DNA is TGTGCCAGTAGTATTCGGTCGGGAGCCGGGGAGCTGTTTTTT. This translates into CASSIRSGAGELFF.

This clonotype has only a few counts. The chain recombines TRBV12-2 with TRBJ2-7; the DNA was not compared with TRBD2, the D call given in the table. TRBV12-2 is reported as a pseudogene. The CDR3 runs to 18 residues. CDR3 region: CASRLVGLAGVGGYEQYF. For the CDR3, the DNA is TGTGCAAGTCGCTTAGTCGGACTAGCGGGAGTAGGAGGCTACGAGCAGTACTTC.

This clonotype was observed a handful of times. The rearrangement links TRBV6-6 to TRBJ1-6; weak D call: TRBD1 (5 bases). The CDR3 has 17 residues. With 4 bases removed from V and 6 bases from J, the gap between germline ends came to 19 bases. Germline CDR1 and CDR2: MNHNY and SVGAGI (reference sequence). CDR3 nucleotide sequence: TGTGCCAGCAGTTGGGGAGGGGTCTGGGAGCTTAATTCACCCCTCCACTTT. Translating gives CASSWGGVWELNSPLHF.

As DNA, the CDR3 is TGTGCCAGTGGCAGGGGGCTACTCAGCCCCAATGAGCAGTTCTTC. As protein: CASGRGLLSPNEQFF. The chain carries TRBV2 and TRBJ2-1; 8 bases match TRBD1. J was trimmed by 6 bases and V by 9 bases; bases with no gene match: 13. The CDR3 is made up of 15 amino acids. Germline assignment: CDR1 SNHLY and CDR2 FYNNEI.

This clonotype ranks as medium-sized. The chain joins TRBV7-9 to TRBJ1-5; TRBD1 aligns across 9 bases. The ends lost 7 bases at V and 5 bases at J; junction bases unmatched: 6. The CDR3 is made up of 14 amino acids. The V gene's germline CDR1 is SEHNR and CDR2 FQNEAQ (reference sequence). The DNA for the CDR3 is TGTGCCAGCAATGGGGACAGGGCGGATCAGCCCCAGCATTTT. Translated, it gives CASNGDRADQPQHF. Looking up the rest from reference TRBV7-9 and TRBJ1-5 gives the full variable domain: DTGVSQNPRHKITKRGQNVTFRCDPISEHNRLYWYRQTLGQGPEFLTYFQNEAQLEKSRLLSDRFSAERPKGSFSTLEIQRTEQGDSAMYLCASNGDRADQPQHFGDGTRLSIL.

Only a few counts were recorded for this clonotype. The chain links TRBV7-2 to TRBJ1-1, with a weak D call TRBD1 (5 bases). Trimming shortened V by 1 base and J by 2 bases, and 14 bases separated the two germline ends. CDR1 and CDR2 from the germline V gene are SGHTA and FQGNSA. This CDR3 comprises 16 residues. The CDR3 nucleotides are TGTGCCAGCAGCTTAGGGGACCGATGGGTTAACACTGAAGCTTTCTTT. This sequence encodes CASSLGDRWVNTEAFF.

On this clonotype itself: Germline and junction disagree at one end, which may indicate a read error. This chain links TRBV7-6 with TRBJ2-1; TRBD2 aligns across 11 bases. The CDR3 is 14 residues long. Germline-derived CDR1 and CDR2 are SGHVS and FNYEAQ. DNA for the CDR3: TGTGCCAGCAGATTAGCGGGAGGGAGCGATGAGCAGTTCTTC. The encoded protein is CASRLAGGSDEQFF.

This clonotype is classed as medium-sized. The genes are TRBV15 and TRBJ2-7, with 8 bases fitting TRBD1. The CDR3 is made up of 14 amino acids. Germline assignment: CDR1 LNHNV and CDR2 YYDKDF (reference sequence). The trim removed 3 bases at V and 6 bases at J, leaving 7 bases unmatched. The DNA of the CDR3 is TGTGCCACCAGCAGCACAGGGGGAATTGTCGAGCAGTACTTC. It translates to CATSSTGGIVEQYF. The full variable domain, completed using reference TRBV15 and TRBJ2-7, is DAMVIQNPRYQVTQFGKPVTLSCSQTLNHNVMYWYQQKSSQAPKLLFHYYDKDFNNEADTPDNFQSRRPNTSFCFLDIRSPGLGDTAMYLCATSSTGGIVEQYFGPGTRLTVT.

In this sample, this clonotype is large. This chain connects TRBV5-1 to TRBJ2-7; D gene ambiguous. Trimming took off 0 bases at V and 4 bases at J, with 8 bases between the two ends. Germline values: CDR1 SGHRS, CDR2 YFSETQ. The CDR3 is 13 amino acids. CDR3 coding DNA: TGCGCCAGCAGCTTGGATGCTAGATACGAGCAGTACTTC. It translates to CASSLDARYEQYF.

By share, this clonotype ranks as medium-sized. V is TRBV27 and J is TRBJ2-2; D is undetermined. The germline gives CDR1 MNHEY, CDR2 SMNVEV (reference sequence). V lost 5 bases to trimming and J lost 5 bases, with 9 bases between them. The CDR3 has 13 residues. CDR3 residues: CASSPSWTGELFF. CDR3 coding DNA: TGTGCCAGCAGTCCCTCATGGACCGGGGAGCTGTTTTTT.

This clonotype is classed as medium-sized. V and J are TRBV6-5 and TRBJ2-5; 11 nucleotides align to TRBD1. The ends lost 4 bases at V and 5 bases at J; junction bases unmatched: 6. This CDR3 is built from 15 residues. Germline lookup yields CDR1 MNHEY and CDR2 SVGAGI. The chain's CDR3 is CASSWTGGNRETQYF. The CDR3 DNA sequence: TGTGCCAGCAGTTGGACAGGGGGCAACCGGGAGACCCAGTACTTC.

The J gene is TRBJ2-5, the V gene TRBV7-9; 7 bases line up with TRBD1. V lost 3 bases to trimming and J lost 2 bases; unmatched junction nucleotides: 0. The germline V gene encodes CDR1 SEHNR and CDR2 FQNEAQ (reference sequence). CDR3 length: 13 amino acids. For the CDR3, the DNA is TGTGCCAGCAGCTTCAGGGGGCAAGAGACCCAGTACTTC. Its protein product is CASSFRGQETQYF.

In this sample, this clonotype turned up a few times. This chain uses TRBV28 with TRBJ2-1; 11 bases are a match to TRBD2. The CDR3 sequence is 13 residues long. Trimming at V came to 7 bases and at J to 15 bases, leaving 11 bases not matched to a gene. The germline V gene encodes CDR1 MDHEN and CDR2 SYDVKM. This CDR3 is CASTGTSGDWRFF. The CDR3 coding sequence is TGTGCCAGCACCGGGACTAGCGGTGACTGGCGGTTCTTC. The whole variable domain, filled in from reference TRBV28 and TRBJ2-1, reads DVKVTQSSRYLVKRTGEKVFLECVQDMDHENMFWYRQDPGLGLRLIYFSYDVKMKEKGDIPEGYSVSREKKERFSLILESASTNQTSMYLCASTGTSGDWRFFGPGTRLTVL.

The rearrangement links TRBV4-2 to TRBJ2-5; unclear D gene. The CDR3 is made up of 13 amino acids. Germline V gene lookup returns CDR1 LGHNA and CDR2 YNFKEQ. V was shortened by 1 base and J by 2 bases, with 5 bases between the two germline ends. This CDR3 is CASSQGLQETQYF. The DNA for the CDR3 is TGTGCCAGCAGCCAAGGCCTTCAAGAGACCCAGTACTTC.

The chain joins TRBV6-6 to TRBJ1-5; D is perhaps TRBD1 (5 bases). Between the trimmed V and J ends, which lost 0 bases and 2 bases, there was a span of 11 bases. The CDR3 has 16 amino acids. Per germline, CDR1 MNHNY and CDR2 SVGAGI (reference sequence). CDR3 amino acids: CASSYSRRGGNQPQHF. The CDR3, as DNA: TGTGCCAGCAGTTACTCGAGAAGGGGAGGCAATCAGCCCCAGCATTTT.

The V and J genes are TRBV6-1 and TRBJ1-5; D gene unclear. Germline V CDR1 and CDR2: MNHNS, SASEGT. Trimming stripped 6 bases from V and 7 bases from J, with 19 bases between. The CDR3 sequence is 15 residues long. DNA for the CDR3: TGTGCCAGCAGGGCCGATACCGGAGGCTACCAGCCCCAGCATTTT. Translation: CASRADTGGYQPQHF.

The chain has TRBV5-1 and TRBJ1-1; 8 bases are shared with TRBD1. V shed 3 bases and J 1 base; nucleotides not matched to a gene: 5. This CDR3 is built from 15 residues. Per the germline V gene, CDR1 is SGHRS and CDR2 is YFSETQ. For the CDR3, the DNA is TGCGCCAGCAGCTCACGACAGGGGAGGAACACTGAAGCTTTCTTT. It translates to CASSSRQGRNTEAFF.

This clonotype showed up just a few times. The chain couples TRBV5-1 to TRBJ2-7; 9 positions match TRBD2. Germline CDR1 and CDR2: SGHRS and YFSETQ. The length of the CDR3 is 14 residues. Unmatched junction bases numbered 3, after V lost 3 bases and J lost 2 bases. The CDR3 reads CASSSLAGTYEQYF. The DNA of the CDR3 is TGCGCCAGCAGCTCCCTAGCGGGAACCTACGAGCAGTACTTC.

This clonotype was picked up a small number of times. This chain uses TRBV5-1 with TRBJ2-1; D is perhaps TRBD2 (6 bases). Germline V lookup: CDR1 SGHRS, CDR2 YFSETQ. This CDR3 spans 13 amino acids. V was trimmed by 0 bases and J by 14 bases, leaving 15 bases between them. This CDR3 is CASSLEPVEGKFF. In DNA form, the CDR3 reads TGCGCCAGCAGCTTGGAGCCGGTGGAGGGGAAGTTCTTC.

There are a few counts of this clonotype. CDR3 amino acids: CAISKGENTEAFF. The CDR3 DNA reads TGTGCCATCAGTAAAGGGGAGAACACTGAAGCTTTCTTT. This sequence joins TRBV10-3 and TRBJ1-1; D possibly corresponds to TRBD1 (5 bases). The V gene lost 5 bases and the J gene lost 1 base, with 8 bases spanning the gap. CDR3 length: 13 residues. In germline, CDR1 is ENHRY, CDR2 SYGVKD.

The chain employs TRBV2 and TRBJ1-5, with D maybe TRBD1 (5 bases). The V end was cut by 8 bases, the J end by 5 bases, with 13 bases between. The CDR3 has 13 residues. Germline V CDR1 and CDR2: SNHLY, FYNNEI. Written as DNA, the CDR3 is TGTGCCAGCCAAACAGGACGTGATCAGCCCCAGCATTTT. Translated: CASQTGRDQPQHF.

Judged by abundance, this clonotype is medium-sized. The CDR3 region has the DNA TGTGCCAGCTCACCCGGAATCTCTGGAAACACCATATATTTT. Translated: CASSPGISGNTIYF. The chain links TRBV18 to TRBJ1-3; the D is unclear. The CDR3 runs to 14 residues. V was pared by 3 bases and J by 0 bases, with 6 bases between. The germline gives CDR1 KGHSH, CDR2 LQKENI.